Sequencing of this TCR beta chain was carried out in a study of cytomegalovirus exposure and HLA in healthy donors. Of note for this clone: Its antigen is currently unknown.

Study-level results: Later analysis identified several of the most significant clusters that appeared linked to common viral pathogens.

The V and J ends lost 9 bases and 5 bases, in that order; junction bases with no gene match: 9. CDR1 is MNHEY and CDR2 is SVGAGI in the germline V gene. CDR3 length: 14 residues. The PCR ran on 60 Vbeta and 13 Jbeta primers. Here immunoSEQ multiplex PCR was the method, and the copy in TCRdb shows in-frame clones only, minus some. Of 90,000 to 110,000 clones listed, around 85% are singletons. Sample: PBMCs. The V call is TRBV6-5, the J call TRBJ1-4; 7 bases line up with TRBD1. This clonotype originated in a man in his thirties or forties in good health and CMV-seropositive. CDR3 in amino acids: CASSRGGRNEKLFF. As DNA, the CDR3 is TGTGCCAGTTCAAGAGGGGGCAGGAATGAAAAACTGTTTTTT.